This entry describes one TCR beta chain. With 5 bases removed from V and 6 bases from J, the gap between germline ends came to 11 bases. Per germline, CDR1 PRHDT and CDR2 FYEKMQ (reference sequence). This CDR3 is 13 amino acids long. These data are taken from a study of blood T cell repertoires in COVID-19. For the study at large: COVID-19 samples, acute and convalescent, were from the United States, Italy and Spain. PBMCs, B-cell-depleted T cells, or T cells were the source of the cDNA or gDNA that made up the material.

The method was immunoSEQ multiplex PCR; TCRdb's version includes in-frame clones alone and lacks a portion of them. This sample has about 180,000 clones, with around 83% found just once. V gene TRBV13 combines with J gene TRBJ1-3, with D possibly TRBD1 on 6 matching bases. Sequencing used peripheral blood. The clonotype originates from a woman under 40 with active or convalescent COVID-19. The DNA for the CDR3 is TGTGCCAGCAGCGCCCGGACAGAAAACACCATATATTTT. It encodes CASSARTENTIYF.